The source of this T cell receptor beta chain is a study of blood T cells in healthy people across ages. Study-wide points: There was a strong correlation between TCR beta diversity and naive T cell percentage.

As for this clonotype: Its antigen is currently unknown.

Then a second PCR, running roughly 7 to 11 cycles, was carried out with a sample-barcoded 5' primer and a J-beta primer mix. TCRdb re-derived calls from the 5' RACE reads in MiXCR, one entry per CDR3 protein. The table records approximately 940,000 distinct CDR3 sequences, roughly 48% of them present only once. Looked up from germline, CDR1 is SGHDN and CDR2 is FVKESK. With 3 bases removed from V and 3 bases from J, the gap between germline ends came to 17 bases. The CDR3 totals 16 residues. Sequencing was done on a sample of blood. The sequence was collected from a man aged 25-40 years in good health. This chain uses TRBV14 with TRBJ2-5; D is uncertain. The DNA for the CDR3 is TGTGCCAGCAGCCAGAAGGCTTGGAGAGACAAAGAGACCCAGTACTTC. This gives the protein CASSQKAWRDKETQYF.